A selection of T cell receptor beta chains follows, all from one sample in a study of metastatic and nonmetastatic thyroid tumors. Via MiXCR, TCRdb re-called the PCR reads. In the table there are some 16,000 clones, 20% to 25% of which are singletons. The sequencing input was tumor tissue. Receptors originate from a male donor with papillary thyroid cancer or a benign thyroid nodule (not recorded which). Some clones in this sample may be carry-over from other donors' samples. The CDR3 runs from the conserved cysteine through the conserved F or W. Each record gives: clone size, J gene, V gene, D gene, CDR3 DNA, CDR3 protein. The D gene is left open where the match is weak. Not all rows give a size; the values are once, few, many and, for expanded clones, a class.

abundance: -
j_gene: TRBJ2-1
v_gene: TRBV6-1
d_gene: TRBD1
CDR3nt: TGTGCCAGCAGTGAAGGGGCAGGGGGCGCGGGGGAGCAGTTCTTC
CDR3aa: CASSEGAGGAGEQFF

abundance: -
j_gene: TRBJ1-1
v_gene: TRBV5-1
d_gene: -
CDR3nt: TGCGCCAGCAGCTTGGAGTCTGGGCCCCTTAACACTGAAGCTTTCTTT
CDR3aa: CASSLESGPLNTEAFF

abundance: many
j_gene: TRBJ2-1
v_gene: TRBV20-1
d_gene: -
CDR3nt: TGCAGTGCCATCAACAATGAGCAGTTCTTC
CDR3aa: CSAINNEQFF

abundance: -
j_gene: TRBJ2-3
v_gene: TRBV6-2/TRBV6-3
d_gene: TRBD1
CDR3nt: TGTGCCAGCAGTTACAACACAGGGGTAGATACGCAGTATTTT
CDR3aa: CASSYNTGVDTQYF

abundance: -
j_gene: TRBJ1-1
v_gene: TRBV6-2/TRBV6-3
d_gene: -
CDR3nt: TGTGCCAGCAGTTACTCGAAAGGTTCGGGGAACACTGAAGCTTTCTTT
CDR3aa: CASSYSKGSGNTEAFF

abundance: medium-sized
j_gene: TRBJ2-2
v_gene: TRBV9
d_gene: -
CDR3nt: TGTGCCAGCAGCGTAGCAAAGGGCGGCGGGGAGCTGTTTTTT
CDR3aa: CASSVAKGGGELFF

abundance: -
j_gene: TRBJ2-3
v_gene: TRBV20-1
d_gene: -
CDR3nt: TGCAGTGCTAGGACCATGGACAGGAAAGGGAGGGATACGCAGTATTTT
CDR3aa: CSARTMDRKGRDTQYF

abundance: many
j_gene: TRBJ1-1
v_gene: TRBV3-1
d_gene: TRBD1
CDR3nt: TGTGCCAGCAGCCAATTTACCCCCATAATAGGGGGCACCGAAGCTTTCTTT
CDR3aa: CASSQFTPIIGGTEAFF

abundance: -
j_gene: TRBJ1-2
v_gene: TRBV24-1
d_gene: -
CDR3nt: TGTGCCACCAGCCAGGGGACATCGTATGGCTACACCTTC
CDR3aa: CATSQGTSYGYTF

abundance: many
j_gene: TRBJ2-1
v_gene: TRBV3-1
d_gene: TRBD2
CDR3nt: TGTGCCAGCAGCCAAGGGACAACCGGGACTAGAGACAATGAGCAGTTCTTC
CDR3aa: CASSQGTTGTRDNEQFF

abundance: many
j_gene: TRBJ2-3
v_gene: TRBV18
d_gene: -
CDR3nt: TGTGCCAGCTCACGCCAGGGCCCAGATACGCAGTATTTT
CDR3aa: CASSRQGPDTQYF

abundance: medium-sized
j_gene: TRBJ1-1
v_gene: TRBV20-1
d_gene: -
CDR3nt: TGCAGTGCCAGCCGCGGACAGAAGAACACTGAAGCTTTCTTT
CDR3aa: CSASRGQKNTEAFF

abundance: -
j_gene: TRBJ2-1
v_gene: TRBV30
d_gene: TRBD1
CDR3nt: TGTGCCTGGAGCGTAGGGACAGGGTTTCTCCATGAGCAGTTCTTC
CDR3aa: CAWSVGTGFLHEQFF

abundance: -
j_gene: TRBJ2-2
v_gene: TRBV30
d_gene: -
CDR3nt: TGTGCCTGGAGTGTAGCCGGGGAGCTGTTTTTT
CDR3aa: CAWSVAGELFF

abundance: -
j_gene: TRBJ2-3
v_gene: TRBV11-2
d_gene: TRBD2
CDR3nt: TGTGCCAGCAGGGACATTGGCCTAGCGGGTTTCACAGATACGCAGTATTTT
CDR3aa: CASRDIGLAGFTDTQYF

abundance: many
j_gene: TRBJ2-7
v_gene: TRBV3-1
d_gene: -
CDR3nt: TGTGCCAGCAGCCAAGATCTAGGGGACTACGAGCAGTACTTC
CDR3aa: CASSQDLGDYEQYF

abundance: many
j_gene: TRBJ1-5
v_gene: TRBV27
d_gene: -
CDR3nt: TGTGCCAGCAGTTTATCGGCGGGGAGGCTGGGGCCCCAGCATTTT
CDR3aa: CASSLSAGRLGPQHF

abundance: medium-sized
j_gene: TRBJ2-3
v_gene: TRBV27
d_gene: -
CDR3nt: TGTGCCAGCAGTTTATCTCAGGGCCGGGGATCCCCGCAGTATTTT
CDR3aa: CASSLSQGRGSPQYF

abundance: many
j_gene: TRBJ2-7
v_gene: TRBV9
d_gene: TRBD2
CDR3nt: TGTGCCAGCAGCCCCCGTAGCGGGAACTCCTACGAGCAGTACTTC
CDR3aa: CASSPRSGNSYEQYF

abundance: -
j_gene: TRBJ2-2
v_gene: TRBV2
d_gene: -
CDR3nt: TGTGCCTTGCAGGGTCGGGGAGGCACCGGGGAGCTGTTTTTT
CDR3aa: CALQGRGGTGELFF

abundance: few
j_gene: TRBJ1-1
v_gene: TRBV6-1
d_gene: -
CDR3nt: TGTGCCGCTTCACCACCACGACGGGGAGCTTTCTTT
CDR3aa: CAASPPRRGAFF

abundance: -
j_gene: TRBJ1-3
v_gene: TRBV7-2
d_gene: -
CDR3nt: TGTGCCAGCAGCTTAGCCCTCCCGGGGGCGGGGGACACCATATATTTT
CDR3aa: CASSLALPGAGDTIYF

abundance: few
j_gene: TRBJ1-1
v_gene: TRBV6-5
d_gene: -
CDR3nt: TGTGCCAGCATTACCCTAAGTAGGAACACTGAAGCTTTCTTT
CDR3aa: CASITLSRNTEAFF

abundance: medium-sized
j_gene: TRBJ2-1
v_gene: TRBV5-1
d_gene: TRBD2
CDR3nt: TGCGCCAGCAGCAGGACTAGCGGGAGCTCCTACAATGAGCAGTTCTTC
CDR3aa: CASSRTSGSSYNEQFF

abundance: many
j_gene: TRBJ2-1
v_gene: TRBV10-3
d_gene: TRBD2
CDR3nt: TGTGCCATAGCGGGGAGCTCCTACAATGAGCAGTTCTTC
CDR3aa: CAIAGSSYNEQFF

abundance: many
j_gene: TRBJ1-2
v_gene: TRBV29-1
d_gene: TRBD1
CDR3nt: TGCAGCGTTGAATACAGGGGCCTCCCGGACTATGGCTACACCTTC
CDR3aa: CSVEYRGLPDYGYTF

abundance: many
j_gene: TRBJ2-2
v_gene: TRBV28
d_gene: -
CDR3nt: TGTGCCAGCAGTTCCCCCGCTGGGGTAGACACCGGGGAGCTGTTTTTT
CDR3aa: CASSSPAGVDTGELFF

abundance: medium-sized
j_gene: TRBJ2-2
v_gene: TRBV7-3
d_gene: -
CDR3nt: TGTGCCAGCAGCTTCATCACCGGGGAGCTGTTTTTT
CDR3aa: CASSFITGELFF

abundance: medium-sized
j_gene: TRBJ2-7
v_gene: TRBV28
d_gene: -
CDR3nt: TGTGCCAGCAGTCCTACCCCATCCGGGGACATACACTACGAGCAGTACTTC
CDR3aa: CASSPTPSGDIHYEQYF

abundance: -
j_gene: TRBJ2-7
v_gene: TRBV28
d_gene: -
CDR3nt: TGTGCCAGCAGTTTTTTCACCCCCCTCAGGAACCCTTTACTTAGCGTCGAGCAGTACTTC
CDR3aa: CASSFFTPLRNPLLSVEQYF

abundance: -
j_gene: TRBJ2-6
v_gene: TRBV7-3
d_gene: -
CDR3nt: TGTGCCAGCATCCGCTCCCTAGCTGGGGCTACTTTC
CDR3aa: CASIRSLAGATF

abundance: -
j_gene: TRBJ1-2
v_gene: TRBV7-2
d_gene: TRBD1
CDR3nt: TGTGCCAGCAGCTTAGACTCAGGGGGCCTCTATGGCTACACCTTC
CDR3aa: CASSLDSGGLYGYTF

abundance: many
j_gene: TRBJ2-7
v_gene: TRBV4-2
d_gene: -
CDR3nt: TGTGCCAGCAGCCAAGACCCCGGCGGGATATCCTACGAGCAGTACTTC
CDR3aa: CASSQDPGGISYEQYF

abundance: -
j_gene: TRBJ1-1
v_gene: TRBV6-1
d_gene: -
CDR3nt: TGTGCCAGCAGTGAAGTCGTAGCTATGAACACTGAAGCTTTCTTT
CDR3aa: CASSEVVAMNTEAFF

abundance: -
j_gene: TRBJ2-1
v_gene: TRBV5-1
d_gene: -
CDR3nt: TGCGCCAGCAGCCTCAGTGGGGGTGAGCAGTTCTTC
CDR3aa: CASSLSGGEQFF

abundance: -
j_gene: TRBJ1-2
v_gene: TRBV7-9
d_gene: TRBD1
CDR3nt: TGTGCCAGCAGTGGACAGGGGGAAAACTATGGCTACACCTTC
CDR3aa: CASSGQGENYGYTF

abundance: many
j_gene: TRBJ1-2
v_gene: TRBV29-1
d_gene: -
CDR3nt: TGCAGCGTTGAAGTGGACAACAATGGCCACACCTTC
CDR3aa: CSVEVDNNGHTF

abundance: -
j_gene: TRBJ1-1
v_gene: TRBV18
d_gene: -
CDR3nt: TGTGCCAGCTCACCACCCCAGGGACCGGGCACTGAAGCTTTCTTT
CDR3aa: CASSPPQGPGTEAFF

abundance: many
j_gene: TRBJ1-1
v_gene: TRBV7-2
d_gene: -
CDR3nt: TGTGCCAGCAGCCTACAGCAGAACACTGAAGCTTTCTTT
CDR3aa: CASSLQQNTEAFF

abundance: -
j_gene: TRBJ2-7
v_gene: TRBV5-1
d_gene: TRBD2
CDR3nt: TGCGCCAGCAGCGGAGCCGGGACTATCGGCGAGCAGTACTTC
CDR3aa: CASSGAGTIGEQYF

abundance: -
j_gene: TRBJ2-4
v_gene: TRBV20-1
d_gene: -
CDR3nt: TGCAGTGCTTCGAATTTCCAAAACATTCAGTACTTC
CDR3aa: CSASNFQNIQYF

abundance: -
j_gene: TRBJ1-3
v_gene: TRBV28
d_gene: -
CDR3nt: TGTGCCAGCAGCTCCGGGGGGAGCGCTGGAAACACCATATATTTT
CDR3aa: CASSSGGSAGNTIYF

abundance: many
j_gene: TRBJ2-5
v_gene: TRBV18
d_gene: -
CDR3nt: TGTGCCAGCTCACCACAGGGGGACGAGACCCAGTACTTC
CDR3aa: CASSPQGDETQYF

abundance: -
j_gene: TRBJ1-2
v_gene: TRBV19
d_gene: TRBD1
CDR3nt: TGTGCCAGTAGTAAGGGACAGGTGGCCTATGGCTACACCTTC
CDR3aa: CASSKGQVAYGYTF

abundance: many
j_gene: TRBJ1-4
v_gene: TRBV28
d_gene: -
CDR3nt: TGTGCCAGCAGTTCTCTAGGGCAGGGGATAATTGAAAAACTGTTTTTT
CDR3aa: CASSSLGQGIIEKLFF

abundance: many
j_gene: TRBJ1-2
v_gene: TRBV29-1
d_gene: -
CDR3nt: TGCAGCGCCGCCGGCAGTTACTATGGCTACACCTTC
CDR3aa: CSAAGSYYGYTF

abundance: many
j_gene: TRBJ2-7
v_gene: TRBV20-1
d_gene: TRBD2
CDR3nt: TGCAGTGCCAGCGGCGGGAGCTCCTACGAGCAGTACTTC
CDR3aa: CSASGGSSYEQYF

abundance: once
j_gene: TRBJ2-7
v_gene: TRBV28
d_gene: -
CDR3nt: TGTGCCAGCAGTTTTTTCCCCCGCCTCAGGAACCATTTCCTTAGCGTCGAGCAGTACTTC
CDR3aa: CASSFFPRLRNHFLSVEQYF

abundance: many
j_gene: TRBJ1-5
v_gene: TRBV12-5
d_gene: -
CDR3nt: TGTGCTAGTGGTTTGGTAGGGTACCAGCCCCAGCATTTT
CDR3aa: CASGLVGYQPQHF

abundance: -
j_gene: TRBJ2-7
v_gene: TRBV5-6
d_gene: -
CDR3nt: TGTGCCAGCAGTGTCGGGTACGAGCAGTACTTC
CDR3aa: CASSVGYEQYF

abundance: -
j_gene: TRBJ1-5
v_gene: TRBV25-1
d_gene: -
CDR3nt: TGTGCCAGCAGTGGCGTAAGCAATCAGCCCCAGCATTTT
CDR3aa: CASSGVSNQPQHF